One sample yielded the 29 T cell receptor beta chains listed below, sequenced in a study of shared clonotypes between healthy human individuals. The table came from immunoSEQ multiplex PCR; TCRdb's copy has only in-frame clones and leaves some out. The table lists about 2,500,000 clones, just over 90% of them singletons. The sample comprised naive CD4+ T cells sorted from blood. The subset here: CD45RA+ positively selected. These receptors were taken from a young man in good health.

This chain uses TRBV2 with TRBJ2-7, with TRBD2 matching over 7 bases. The CDR3 contains 14 residues. The trim removed 6 bases at V and 3 bases at J, leaving 8 bases unmatched. Germline values: CDR1 SNHLY, CDR2 FYNNEI. CDR3 amino acids: CASRTTAGLYEQYF. The CDR3 bases are TGTGCCAGCAGAACTACAGCGGGGCTCTACGAGCAGTACTTC.

V gene TRBV2 combines with J gene TRBJ2-3, with 8 bases that match TRBD1. Germline CDR1 is SNHLY and CDR2 is FYNNEI. J was trimmed by 0 bases and V by 6 bases; bases with no gene match: 5. The length of the CDR3 is 15 residues. The CDR3: CASRRQGTSTDTQYF. The CDR3 region has the DNA TGTGCCAGCAGGCGACAGGGGACGAGCACAGATACGCAGTATTTT.

This rearrangement joins TRBV10-3 to TRBJ1-3; 8 bases align to TRBD1. The V segment lost 11 bases and the J segment 0 bases; nucleotides outside the gene matches: 9. The CDR3 is 15 amino acids. The germline gives CDR1 ENHRY, CDR2 SYGVKD. The CDR3 DNA sequence: TGTGCCTCCCAGACAGGGGAATACTCTGGAAACACCATATATTTT. Residues: CASQTGEYSGNTIYF.

This clone occurred once. The rearrangement links TRBV6-1 to TRBJ1-1; D is uncertain. The germline CDR1 and CDR2 sequences are MNHNS and SASEGT. The CDR3 has 15 amino acids. The V end was cut by 6 bases, the J end by 4 bases, with 18 bases between. Here the CDR3 reads CASSAVSDLGTEAFF. Here the CDR3 DNA reads TGTGCCAGCAGCGCTGTTTCGGACCTGGGCACTGAAGCTTTCTTT.

The J gene is TRBJ2-1, the V gene TRBV18; no clear D gene. V shed 1 base and J shed 5 bases, with 12 bases lying between them. The V gene's germline CDR1 is KGHSH and CDR2 LQKENI. The length of the CDR3 is 15 residues. CDR3 protein: CASSPRSAPNNEQFF. CDR3 coding DNA: TGTGCCAGCTCACCACGGTCAGCGCCGAACAATGAGCAGTTCTTC.

The chain uses TRBV6-1 and TRBJ1-1, with 9 bases aligning to TRBD1. The trim removed 2 bases at V and 3 bases at J, leaving 7 bases unmatched. Germline CDR1 reads MNHNS; CDR2 reads SASEGT. The CDR3 is 16 residues long. CDR3 nucleotides: TGTGCCAGCAGTGAAAGGCGACAGGGGGGGGACACTGAAGCTTTCTTT. This encodes CASSERRQGGDTEAFF.

The rearrangement uses TRBV4-3 and TRBJ2-2; D is unresolved. The CDR3 has 16 amino acids. Trimming left V 1 base short and J 7 bases short, with 16 bases between. Germline lookup yields CDR1 LGHNA and CDR2 YSLEER. CDR3 region: CASSQAVTRGGGELFF. CDR3 sequence (DNA): TGCGCCAGCAGCCAAGCGGTCACACGTGGTGGCGGGGAGCTGTTTTTT.

This chain links TRBV5-1 with TRBJ1-2; maybe TRBD1 (6 bases). The CDR3 runs 18 residues. V lost 3 bases, J lost 3 bases, and 24 bases lay in between. The germline CDR1 and CDR2 sequences are SGHRS and YFSETQ. The DNA of the CDR3 is TGCGCCAGCAGCTCGAAGGACAGCCCTACCCAGGGTCACTATGGCTACACCTTC. Translated: CASSSKDSPTQGHYGYTF.

As for this clone: The same CDR3 also results from other DNA sequences found in this sample. The chain employs TRBV5-1 and TRBJ2-5, with TRBD2 identical over 14 bases. Per germline, CDR1 SGHRS and CDR2 YFSETQ. CDR3 length: 16 amino acids. J lost 5 bases, V lost 3 bases, and 6 bases had no gene match. CDR3 nucleotides: TGCGCCAGCAGCTCGGGACTAGCGGGAGTCGGTGAGACCCAGTACTTC. Translation gives CASSSGLAGVGETQYF.

This rearrangement joins TRBV5-1 to TRBJ1-2; D is undetermined. CDR1 is SGHRS and CDR2 is YFSETQ in the germline V gene. V lost 1 base to trimming and J lost 2 bases, with 9 bases between them. The CDR3 is 14 amino acids. The CDR3 DNA is TGCGCCAGCAGCTTGCAAACGGGAAACTATGGCTACACCTTC. The encoded protein is CASSLQTGNYGYTF.

The gene calls are TRBV10-1 and TRBJ1-5; TRBD1 agrees at 9 bases. In germline, CDR1 is WNHNN, CDR2 SYGVQD (reference sequence). The CDR3 covers 16 residues. The CDR3 DNA reads TGCCCCTTCTGGGACAGGGATGGGTATAGCAATCAGCCCCAGCATTTT. Translating it yields CPFWDRDGYSNQPQHF.

As regards this clone: This same CDR3 is encoded by further DNA sequences in the sample. This chain links TRBV5-1 with TRBJ2-7; 10 positions agree with TRBD2. In germline, CDR1 is SGHRS, CDR2 YFSETQ. V was clipped by 0 bases and J by 6 bases; unmatched bases: 3. CDR3 length: 14 amino acids. CDR3 sequence (DNA): TGCGCCAGCAGCTTGGGACTAGCGGGCGGCGAGCAGTACTTC. Translated, it gives CASSLGLAGGEQYF.

The J gene is TRBJ1-1, the V gene TRBV19; weak D call: TRBD1 (5 bases). This CDR3 has 13 amino acids. V lost 5 bases and J 10 bases, leaving 17 bases between the germline ends. Germline V gives CDR1 LNHDA, CDR2 SQIVND (reference sequence). Here the CDR3 reads CASSPTDRPLAFF. The DNA for the CDR3 is TGTGCCAGTAGTCCTACCGACAGACCTCTAGCTTTCTTT.

The rearrangement uses TRBV28 and TRBJ2-5; D is uncertain. The germline V gene has CDR1 MDHEN and CDR2 SYDVKM. The CDR3 has 14 residues. V was cut by 6 bases and J by 1 base, with 12 bases left in between. Here the CDR3 reads CASSGRRPQETQYF. DNA for the CDR3: TGTGCCAGCAGCGGGCGCAGACCCCAAGAGACCCAGTACTTC.

The chain carries TRBV6-6 and TRBJ2-7; 9 bases map to TRBD2. After removal of 0 bases from V and 2 bases from J, the junction contained 2 bases not matched to a gene. This CDR3 spans 15 amino acids. Germline CDR1 and CDR2: MNHNY and SVGAGI (reference sequence). The CDR3 DNA reads TGTGCCAGCAGTTACTCTCCTAGCGGGACCTACGAGCAGTACTTC. It yields the protein CASSYSPSGTYEQYF.

The chain uses TRBV10-3 and TRBJ2-1; 9 bases line up with TRBD1. The CDR3 loop spans 15 amino acids. J lost 6 bases, V lost 2 bases, and 5 bases had no gene match. Germline V CDR1 and CDR2: ENHRY, SYGVKD. CDR3 sequence: CAISELGTGTNEQFF. The CDR3 nucleotides read TGTGCCATCAGTGAGCTGGGGACAGGGACCAATGAGCAGTTCTTC.

The chain has TRBV9 and TRBJ1-2, with 9 bases that match TRBD1. The J segment lost 7 bases and the V segment lost 3 bases, leaving 13 bases of the junction unmatched. CDR3 length equals 16 residues. The germline V gene encodes CDR1 SGDLS and CDR2 YYNGEE. The chain's CDR3 is CASSGGDRATGTGYTF. CDR3 coding DNA: TGTGCCAGCAGCGGAGGGGACAGGGCAACAGGAACTGGCTACACCTTC.

The chain links TRBV19 to TRBJ2-5; 8 positions match TRBD1. Looked up from germline, CDR1 is LNHDA and CDR2 is SQIVND (reference sequence). There are 15 residues in the CDR3. The trim removed 3 bases at V and 5 bases at J, leaving 8 bases unmatched. DNA for the CDR3: TGTGCCAGTAGTATCCCGACAGGGGATCTCGAGACCCAGTACTTC. It is translated as CASSIPTGDLETQYF. Full variable domain (remainder filled in from reference TRBV19 and TRBJ2-5): DGGITQSPKYLFRKEGQNVTLSCEQNLNHDAMYWYRQDPGQGLRLIYYSQIVNDFQKGDIAEGYSVSREKKESFPLTVTSAQKNPTAFYLCASSIPTGDLETQYFGPGTRLLVL.

The V gene is TRBV6-1, the J gene TRBJ1-2; D unresolved. Germline-derived CDR1 and CDR2 are MNHNS and SASEGT. V dropped 7 bases and J dropped 8 bases, with 17 bases sitting between them. The CDR3 spans 13 residues. In nucleotides, the CDR3 is TGTGCCAGCACCAATCCCAGCCGCGTCGGCTACACCTTC. This sequence encodes CASTNPSRVGYTF.

This clone was seen once. CDR3 amino acids: CASSMIFGDSYEQYF. For the CDR3, the DNA is TGTGCCAGTAGTATGATATTTGGAGACTCCTACGAGCAGTACTTC. This chain uses TRBV19 with TRBJ2-7; D is unresolved. Germline CDR1 LNHDA, CDR2 SQIVND (reference sequence). CDR3 size: 15 residues. The V gene lost 3 bases and the J gene lost 0 bases, with 12 bases spanning the gap.

The chain couples TRBV18 to TRBJ1-6; the D is unclear. Germline CDR1 KGHSH, CDR2 LQKENI. This CDR3 has 13 residues. Trimming pared 2 bases from V and 10 bases from J, leaving 9 bases between. The CDR3 loop reads CASSPIQQSPLHF. The CDR3 bases are TGTGCCAGCTCACCAATCCAGCAATCACCCCTCCACTTT.

This clone appeared a single time. The V and J genes are TRBV7-2 and TRBJ1-2; no firm D call. The CDR3 loop spans 14 amino acids. The V gene's germline CDR1 is SGHTA and CDR2 FQGNSA. V was trimmed by 5 bases and J by 6 bases, leaving 16 bases between them. CDR3 loop: CASSKPGSEHGYTF. Here the CDR3 DNA reads TGTGCCAGCAGCAAACCGGGCTCGGAGCATGGCTACACCTTC. The whole variable domain, remainder taken from reference TRBV7-2 and TRBJ1-2, is GAGVSQSPSNKVTEKGKDVELRCDPISGHTALYWYRQSLGQGLEFLIYFQGNSAPDKSGLPSDRFSAERTGGSVSTLTIQRTQQEDSAVYLCASSKPGSEHGYTFGSGTRLTVV.

The chain is built from TRBV4-3 and TRBJ2-3; 8 positions match TRBD2. The CDR3 has 20 residues. The ends lost 0 bases at V and 0 bases at J; junction bases unmatched: 14. CDR1 LGHNA and CDR2 YSLEER come from the germline V gene. In nucleotides, the CDR3 is TGCGCCAGCAGCCAAGAATACAGAAGCGGGAGTACGATAAGCACAGATACGCAGTATTTT. The encoded protein is CASSQEYRSGSTISTDTQYF.

V and J are TRBV11-3 and TRBJ2-5, with 8 bases aligning to TRBD2. The CDR3 loop spans 15 amino acids. Germline V CDR1 and CDR2: SGHNT, YENEEA. J lost 5 bases, V lost 5 bases, and 10 bases had no gene match. The CDR3 DNA follows: TGTGCCAGCAGCCAGCACGGAAGCGGGAGTGAGACCCAGTACTTC. Translated: CASSQHGSGSETQYF. The full variable domain, completed using reference TRBV11-3 and TRBJ2-5, is EAGVVQSPRYKIIEKKQPVAFWCNPISGHNTLYWYLQNLGQGPELLIRYENEEAVDDSQLPKDRFSAERLKGVDSTLKIQPAELGDSAVYLCASSQHGSGSETQYFGPGTRLLVL.

This chain uses TRBV10-1 with TRBJ2-3; unclear D gene. The V end was cut by 5 bases, the J end by 1 base, with 7 bases between. CDR3 size: 13 residues. Germline V lookup: CDR1 WNHNN, CDR2 SYGVQD (reference sequence). CDR3 amino acids: CASSSQGTDTQYF. The CDR3 nucleotides are TGCGCCAGCAGTTCCCAGGGCACAGATACGCAGTATTTT.

A remark on this clone: Other nucleotide sequences in the sample specify the same CDR3. The chain couples TRBV5-1 to TRBJ1-6, with 9 positions matching TRBD1. With 2 bases clipped from V and 7 bases from J, the junction kept 4 bases outside the gene matches. The CDR3 runs to 15 residues. CDR1 is SGHRS, CDR2 YFSETQ, per germline. The CDR3 sequence is CASSFGTGLNSPLHF. DNA of the CDR3: TGCGCCAGCAGCTTCGGGACAGGGCTGAATTCACCCCTCCACTTT.

This sequence joins TRBV10-1 and TRBJ2-3; D is possibly TRBD2 (5 bases). Germline CDR1 and CDR2: WNHNN and SYGVQD (reference sequence). This CDR3 spans 15 amino acids. The ends were cut back, 5 bases at V and 1 base at J, with 13 bases in the middle. The CDR3 region is CASSRGGRGTDTQYF. CDR3 DNA: TGCGCCAGCAGTCGGGGTGGGAGAGGCACAGATACGCAGTATTTT.

The chain recombines TRBV5-5 with TRBJ2-1; 9 positions match TRBD1. Germline CDR1 reads SGHKS; CDR2 reads YYEKEE (reference sequence). After removal of 4 bases from V and 8 bases from J, the junction contained 10 bases not matched to a gene. The CDR3 has 15 residues. CDR3 sequence (DNA): TGTGCCAGCAGCCTTCCCGGGACAGGGTTCGATGAGCAGTTCTTC. This codes for CASSLPGTGFDEQFF. The variable domain in full, completed from reference TRBV5-5 and TRBJ2-1, reads DAGVTQSPTHLIKTRGQQVTLRCSPISGHKSVSWYQQVLGQGPQFIFQYYEKEERGRGNFPDRFSARQFPNYSSELNVNALLLGDSALYLCASSLPGTGFDEQFFGPGTRLTVL.

The CDR3 nucleotides read TGTGCCAGCTCACCAGGGAGGTATTCGAACACCGGGGAGCTGTTTTTT. Residues: CASSPGRYSNTGELFF. The chain carries TRBV18 and TRBJ2-2; a weak D match, TRBD2 (6 bases). Trimming left V 2 bases short and J 0 bases short, with 10 bases between. CDR1 is KGHSH, CDR2 LQKENI, per germline. The CDR3 consists of 16 residues.